The 11 T cell receptor beta chains presented below share a single source sample, sequenced in a study of blood T cell repertoires in COVID-19. Clones were sequenced by immunoSEQ multiplex PCR, and TCRdb holds only the in-frame ones, with some missing. In the table there are 110,000 to 150,000 clones, under 90% of which are singletons. Sequenced: peripheral blood. These receptors were taken from a human donor in a cohort sampled during active COVID-19.

This chain uses TRBV5-1 with TRBJ2-1; TRBD2 agrees at 11 bases. Germline V CDR1 and CDR2: SGHRS, YFSETQ. The junction had 4 bases not matched to a gene; V was cut back by 0 bases and J by 8 bases. The CDR3 sequence is 15 residues long. The CDR3 loop is CASSLGLAGIDEQFF. The CDR3 nucleotides read TGCGCCAGCAGCTTGGGACTAGCGGGGATTGATGAGCAGTTCTTC.

The chain couples TRBV28 to TRBJ1-1, with D maybe TRBD1 (5 bases). Trimming stripped 2 bases from V and 7 bases from J, with 11 bases between. The CDR3 length is 13 residues. Germline CDR1 and CDR2: MDHEN and SYDVKM. CDR3 sequence reads: CASSLQGRFEAFF. The CDR3 nucleotides read TGTGCCAGCAGTTTACAGGGAAGATTTGAAGCTTTCTTT.

This rearrangement joins TRBV5-4 to TRBJ2-3, with 8 bases matching TRBD2. Trimming at V came to 3 bases and at J to 0 bases, leaving 9 bases not matched to a gene. Germline CDR1 reads SGHNT; CDR2 reads YYREEE (reference sequence). The CDR3 sequence is 17 residues long. In DNA, the CDR3 is TGTGCCAGCAGCTCAGCGGGGCGGGGGGTAAGCACAGATACGCAGTATTTT. It yields the protein CASSSAGRGVSTDTQYF. Full variable domain (remainder filled in from reference TRBV5-4 and TRBJ2-3): ETGVTQSPTHLIKTRGQQVTLRCSSQSGHNTVSWYQQALGQGPQFIFQYYREEENGRGNFPPRFSGLQFPNYSSELNVNALELDDSALYLCASSSAGRGVSTDTQYFGPGTRLTVL.

This chain uses TRBV5-6 with TRBJ1-4, with D possibly matching TRBD1 (5 bases). CDR3 size: 16 residues. CDR1 and CDR2 (germline): SGHDT, YYEEEE. V was clipped by 5 bases and J by 0 bases, with 14 bases between them. CDR3 amino acids: CASSLAGEPTNEKLFF. The CDR3 bases are TGTGCCAGCAGTCTGGCGGGGGAGCCAACTAATGAAAAACTGTTTTTT. The entire variable domain, with the rest obtained from reference TRBV5-6 and TRBJ1-4, is as follows: DAGVTQSPTHLIKTRGQQVTLRCSPKSGHDTVSWYQQALGQGPQFIFQYYEEEERQRGNFPDRFSGHQFPNYSSELNVNALLLGDSALYLCASSLAGEPTNEKLFFGSGTQLSVL.

The chain's CDR3 is CASSQGSGQRYNEQFF. The DNA for the CDR3 is TGTGCCAGCAGCCAGGGTTCGGGACAAAGATACAATGAGCAGTTCTTC. The chain uses TRBV3-1 (or the pseudogene TRBV3-2) and TRBJ2-1, with D possibly TRBD1 on 6 matching bases. V was trimmed by 3 bases and J by 4 bases, leaving 16 bases between them. CDR3 length equals 16 residues. CDR1 and CDR2 from the germline V gene are LGHDT and YNNKEL (reference sequence).

This chain links TRBV6-5 with TRBJ1-3; possible D gene TRBD1, 6 bases. CDR1 and CDR2 from the germline V gene are MNHEY and SVGAGI. V lost 6 bases and J 1 base, leaving 10 bases between the germline ends. This CDR3 is 14 amino acids long. The CDR3 sequence: CASRLRGSGNTIYF. CDR3 nucleotide sequence: TGTGCCAGCAGACTAAGGGGGTCTGGAAACACCATATATTTT.

The rearrangement uses TRBV2 and TRBJ2-5; TRBD1 agrees at 8 bases. The CDR3 is 14 residues long. Trimming removed 8 bases from V and 5 bases from J; junction bases left unmatched: 10. CDR1 SNHLY and CDR2 FYNNEI come from the germline V gene. In DNA, the CDR3 is TGTGCCAGCTCTGGGCAGGGGGCGCGGGAGACCCAGTACTTC. Its translation is CASSGQGARETQYF.

The table lists this clone with a few counts. J is TRBJ2-7 and V is TRBV4-2, with 11 bases identical to TRBD2. CDR1 and CDR2 (germline): LGHNA, YNFKEQ. CDR3 length: 17 amino acids. V lost 6 bases, J lost 0 bases, and 10 bases stayed unmatched. DNA of the CDR3: TGTGCCAGCAGTCAAAGTCCTAGCGGGGGGCACTCCTACGAGCAGTACTTC. As protein: CASSQSPSGGHSYEQYF.

The rearrangement joins TRBV10-3 to TRBJ2-7, with 10 bases that match TRBD2. V trimming: 8 bases; J trimming: 0 bases; junction bases outside the gene matches: 10. Germline CDR1 ENHRY, CDR2 SYGVKD. The CDR3 length is 16 residues. CDR3 loop: CAIRPVAGGPSYEQYF. Written as DNA, the CDR3 is TGTGCCATCCGTCCAGTAGCGGGGGGACCCTCCTACGAGCAGTACTTC.

The V gene is TRBV5-1, the J gene TRBJ2-5; TRBD2 might be the D (5 bases). CDR3 length equals 15 residues. With 3 bases removed from V and 5 bases from J, the gap between germline ends came to 17 bases. CDR1 and CDR2 (germline): SGHRS, YFSETQ. The CDR3 sequence is CASSSETDSGETQYF. CDR3 coding DNA: TGCGCCAGCAGCTCTGAGACGGACTCGGGGGAGACCCAGTACTTC.

The rearrangement uses TRBV9 and TRBJ2-7; 7 bases fit TRBD2. The CDR3 is 12 residues long. After removal of 7 bases from V and 3 bases from J, the junction contained 4 bases not matched to a gene. Germline CDR1 reads SGDLS; CDR2 reads YYNGEE. The CDR3 sequence is CASGREIYEQYF. DNA of the CDR3: TGTGCCAGCGGGAGGGAGATCTACGAGCAGTACTTC.